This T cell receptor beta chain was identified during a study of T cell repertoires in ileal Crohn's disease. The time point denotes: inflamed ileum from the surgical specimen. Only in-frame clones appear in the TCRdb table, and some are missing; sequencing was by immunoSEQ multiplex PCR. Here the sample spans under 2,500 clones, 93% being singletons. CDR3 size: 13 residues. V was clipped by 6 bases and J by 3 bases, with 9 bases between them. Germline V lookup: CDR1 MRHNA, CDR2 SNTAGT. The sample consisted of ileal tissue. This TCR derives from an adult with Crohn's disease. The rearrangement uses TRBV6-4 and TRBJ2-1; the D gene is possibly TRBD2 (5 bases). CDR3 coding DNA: TGTGCCAGCAGCCGGACTTTCTACAATGAGCAGTTCTTC. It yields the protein CASSRTFYNEQFF.